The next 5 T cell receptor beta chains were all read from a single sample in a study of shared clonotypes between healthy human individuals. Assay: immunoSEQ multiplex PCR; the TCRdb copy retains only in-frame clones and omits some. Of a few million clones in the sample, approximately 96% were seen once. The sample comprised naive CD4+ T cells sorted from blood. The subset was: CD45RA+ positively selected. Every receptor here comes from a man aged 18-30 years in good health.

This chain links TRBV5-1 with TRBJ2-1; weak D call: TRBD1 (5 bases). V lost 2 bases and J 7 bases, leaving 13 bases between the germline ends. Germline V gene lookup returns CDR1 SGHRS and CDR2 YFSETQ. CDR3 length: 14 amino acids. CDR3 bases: TGCGCCAGCAGCTTCGTGACAGATCGAAATGAGCAGTTCTTC. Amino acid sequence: CASSFVTDRNEQFF.

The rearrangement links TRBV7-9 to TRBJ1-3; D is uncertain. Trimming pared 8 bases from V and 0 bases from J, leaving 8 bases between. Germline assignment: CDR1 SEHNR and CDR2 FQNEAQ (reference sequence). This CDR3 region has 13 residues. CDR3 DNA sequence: TGTGCCAGCGTTCCAGACTCTGGAAACACCATATATTTT. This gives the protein CASVPDSGNTIYF.

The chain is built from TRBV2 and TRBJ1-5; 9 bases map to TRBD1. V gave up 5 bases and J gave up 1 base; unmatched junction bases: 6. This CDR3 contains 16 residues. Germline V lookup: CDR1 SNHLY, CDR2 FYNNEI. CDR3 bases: TGTGCCAGCAGTATCTTAGGACAGGGGAGCAATCAGCCCCAGCATTTT. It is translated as CASSILGQGSNQPQHF.

CDR3 nucleotide sequence: TGCGCCAGCAGCTCGGGGTCGAGTCAACCCTACGAGCAGTACTTC. It is translated as CASSSGSSQPYEQYF. This rearrangement joins TRBV5-1 to TRBJ2-7; tentative D call: TRBD2 (5 bases). From germline, CDR1 is SGHRS and CDR2 YFSETQ. The CDR3 length is 15 residues. Trimming stripped 3 bases from V and 2 bases from J, with 15 bases between.

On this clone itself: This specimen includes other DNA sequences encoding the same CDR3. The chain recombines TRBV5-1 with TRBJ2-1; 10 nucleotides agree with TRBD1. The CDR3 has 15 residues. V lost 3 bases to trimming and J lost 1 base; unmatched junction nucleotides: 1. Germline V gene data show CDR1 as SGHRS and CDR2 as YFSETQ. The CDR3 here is CASSSGQGSYNEQFF. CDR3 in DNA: TGCGCCAGCAGCTCGGGACAGGGGTCCTACAATGAGCAGTTCTTC. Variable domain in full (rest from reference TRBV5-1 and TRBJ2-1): KAGVTQTPRYLIKTRGQQVTLSCSPISGHRSVSWYQQTPGQGLQFLFEYFSETQRNKGNFPGRFSGRQFSNSRSEMNVSTLELGDSALYLCASSSGQGSYNEQFFGPGTRLTVL.